This paragraph reports one T cell receptor (beta chain). In the same sample, other DNA sequences code for this CDR3. Libraries were prepared by immunoSEQ multiplex PCR; TCRdb keeps only in-frame clonotypes and omits some of them. The data contain around 13,000 clones, roughly 60% of them singletons. The same primary tumor site was biopsied both before and after PD-1 blockade. The germline CDR1 and CDR2 sequences are MDHEN and SYDVKM. With 3 bases clipped from V and 3 bases from J, the junction kept 2 bases outside the gene matches. CDR3 length equals 14 residues. The record originates from a study of T cells in tumors after PD-1 blockade. Across the whole study: Some patients also took daily vismodegib 150 mg during anti-PD-1 treatment.

J is TRBJ2-3 and V is TRBV28; the match to TRBD2 covers 8 bases. The specimen comprised tumor tissue, sampled before anti-PD-1 treatment. This sequence originates from a human donor with cutaneous squamous cell carcinoma. CDR3 bases: TGTGCCAGCAGTTTTGTAGCGGGGACAGATACGCAGTATTTT. It codes for CASSFVAGTDTQYF.